One and the same sample provided the 30 T cell receptor beta chains below, sequenced in a study of blood T cell repertoires in COVID-19 (dated by TCRdb to the early 2020s). Receptor amplification or capture employed the immunoSEQ multiplex PCR assay. Held by TCRdb, this immuneACCESS table contains in-frame sequences only and omits some clones. Under half of the omission traces to an unresolved V gene where checked; the cause of the rest is unknown. The sample table shows approximately 200,000 clones, and 84% are seen once. The leading ten clones occupy 4.5% to 6% of the sample. Sequencing used peripheral blood. Every receptor here comes from an older woman who had recovered from COVID-19.

This chain links TRBV7-8 with TRBJ2-1; 7 nucleotides agree with TRBD2. CDR1 is SGHVS and CDR2 is FQNEAQ in the germline V gene. There are 14 residues in the CDR3. Losses at the gene ends were 6 bases for V and 0 bases for J; bases not matched to a gene: 2. The CDR3 reads CASRRTSSYNEQFF. In DNA, the CDR3 is TGTGCCAGCAGGCGGACTAGCTCCTACAATGAGCAGTTCTTC.

The DNA for the CDR3 is TGTGCCAGCAGCCAATTACTCGTCTCGGGTGGGACCCAGTACTTC. This encodes CASSQLLVSGGTQYF. This chain connects TRBV11-1 to TRBJ2-5; D not certain. Germline values: CDR1 SGHAT, CDR2 FQDESV (reference sequence). V lost 5 bases to trimming and J lost 7 bases, with 20 bases between them. The CDR3 runs to 15 residues.

This chain uses TRBV28 with TRBJ2-3; 8 nucleotides match TRBD2. The germline CDR1 and CDR2 sequences are MDHEN and SYDVKM. This CDR3 contains 15 residues. V was pared by 5 bases and J by 6 bases, with 10 bases of the junction left unmatched. The CDR3 loop reads CASSETGGLGDTQYF. In DNA form, the CDR3 reads TGTGCCAGCAGTGAAACGGGGGGGCTGGGGGATACGCAGTATTTT.

This sequence joins TRBV30 and TRBJ1-2; a weak D match, TRBD1 (6 bases). The CDR3 consists of 16 residues. CDR1 and CDR2 (germline): GTSNPN, SVGIG (reference sequence). Trimming took off 0 bases at V and 8 bases at J, with 22 bases between the two ends. The CDR3 is CAWSVVGQTLLAGYTF. The CDR3 coding sequence is TGTGCCTGGAGTGTGGTGGGACAAACACTCCTTGCGGGCTACACCTTC.

This chain links TRBV12-3 or TRBV12-4 with TRBJ2-3, with no clear D. This CDR3 region has 11 residues. V was shortened by 6 bases and J by 3 bases, with 4 bases between the two germline ends. The CDR3, as DNA: TGTGCCAGCAGATCTACAGATACGCAGTATTTT. As protein: CASRSTDTQYF.

This chain connects TRBV4-1 to TRBJ1-6; D remains unclear. V shed 4 bases and J shed 7 bases, with 11 bases lying between them. The CDR3 contains 14 residues. CDR1 and CDR2 (germline): MGHRA, YSYEKL. CDR3 sequence reads: CASSLQIRNSPLHF. CDR3 in DNA: TGCGCCAGCAGCCTCCAAATCCGGAATTCACCCCTCCACTTT.

This clone showed up just a few times. This chain connects TRBV18 to TRBJ1-2, with 7 bases fitting TRBD1. Germline lookup yields CDR1 KGHSH and CDR2 LQKENI. With V trimmed by 5 bases and J by 2 bases, 5 bases remained unmatched. The CDR3 spans 14 residues. CDR3 in amino acids: CASSWDSFNYGYTF. The CDR3 nucleotides are TGTGCCAGCTCATGGGACAGTTTCAACTATGGCTACACCTTC.

The rearrangement links TRBV2 to TRBJ2-7; D possibly corresponds to TRBD2 (6 bases). Deletions cut 6 bases from V and 0 bases from J, with 24 bases between. The CDR3 extends over 18 amino acids. Germline lookup yields CDR1 SNHLY and CDR2 FYNNEI. Written as DNA, the CDR3 is TGTGCCAGCAGAGCCCTAGCGTGGCCCTCCTCTGGCTCCTACGAGCAGTACTTC. Translation: CASRALAWPSSGSYEQYF.

The chain joins TRBV9 to TRBJ2-7, with a weak D call TRBD2 (7 bases). The CDR3 consists of 16 residues. The germline V gene encodes CDR1 SGDLS and CDR2 YYNGEE. Between the trimmed V and J ends, which lost 0 bases and 3 bases, there was a span of 16 bases. The CDR3, as DNA: TGTGCCAGCAGCGTAGCGGGGGGCGGCGTGGGCTACGAGCAGTACTTC. This gives the protein CASSVAGGGVGYEQYF.

The chain combines TRBV7-9 with TRBJ1-1; TRBD1 might be the D (6 bases). The CDR3 extends over 16 amino acids. Germline CDR1 SEHNR, CDR2 FQNEAQ (reference sequence). V lost 2 bases to trimming and J lost 0 bases, with 13 bases between them. In nucleotides, the CDR3 is TGTGCCAGCAGCTTACGTTCCCAGGGGTTGAACACTGAAGCTTTCTTT. It specifies CASSLRSQGLNTEAFF.

This clone was seen a single time. Mismatch with germline at one junction end may stem from a read error. This rearrangement joins TRBV10-3 to TRBJ2-7, with 10 bases that match TRBD1. CDR1 and CDR2 (germline): ENHRY, SYGVKD. The CDR3 contains 13 residues. The CDR3 DNA reads as TGTGCCATCACCGGGACAGGGGTCCCTCCGAAGGACTTC. Translated: CAITGTGVPPKDF.

The V and J genes are TRBV4-1 and TRBJ2-3; D gene unclear. Trimming pared 0 bases from V and 2 bases from J, leaving 12 bases between. This CDR3 spans 16 amino acids. Per germline, CDR1 MGHRA and CDR2 YSYEKL. CDR3 residues: CASSQDLAAYTDTQYF. CDR3 bases: TGCGCCAGCAGCCAAGATTTGGCGGCGTACACAGATACGCAGTATTTT.

The chain is built from TRBV27 and TRBJ2-7; 9 nucleotides agree with TRBD1. This CDR3 is 14 amino acids long. Per germline, CDR1 MNHEY and CDR2 SMNVEV (reference sequence). J lost 3 bases, V lost 5 bases, and 5 bases had no gene match. The CDR3 DNA sequence: TGTGCCAGCAGTACAGGGGGCTACGGCTACGAGCAGTACTTC. Its translation: CASSTGGYGYEQYF.

The rearrangement links TRBV21-1 to TRBJ2-7; the table's D gene call, TRBD1, was not cross checked with the DNA. TRBV21-1 is noted as a pseudogene. This CDR3 is built from 17 residues. DNA of the CDR3: TGTGCCAGCAGCAAGCACATTTGGGGGACAGGGAGGATCGAGCAGTACTTC. Translating gives CASSKHIWGTGRIEQYF.

V is TRBV28 and J is TRBJ2-2; TRBD2 aligns across 9 bases. Germline assignment: CDR1 MDHEN and CDR2 SYDVKM. This CDR3 has 15 residues. With 5 bases clipped from V and 7 bases from J, the junction kept 8 bases outside the gene matches. CDR3 region: CASSPRLAGIGELFF. In DNA, the CDR3 is TGTGCCAGCAGTCCCCGGCTAGCGGGGATCGGGGAGCTGTTTTTT. The variable domain in full, with the rest retrieved from reference TRBV28 and TRBJ2-2, is DVKVTQSSRYLVKRTGEKVFLECVQDMDHENMFWYRQDPGLGLRLIYFSYDVKMKEKGDIPEGYSVSREKKERFSLILESASTNQTSMYLCASSPRLAGIGELFFGEGSRLTVL.

This chain uses TRBV9 with TRBJ1-6; TRBD1 agrees at 7 bases. The CDR3 contains 15 residues. Germline CDR1 and CDR2: SGDLS and YYNGEE. Trimming removed 4 bases from V and 3 bases from J; junction bases left unmatched: 4. This CDR3 is CASSTGTVYNSPLHF. DNA for the CDR3: TGTGCCAGCAGCACCGGGACAGTCTATAATTCACCCCTCCACTTT.

CDR3 coding DNA: TGTGCCAGCAGTAAACAGGCAGGTGAAGCTTTCTTT. Translation gives CASSKQAGEAFF. This chain links TRBV12-3 or TRBV12-4 with TRBJ1-1; possibly TRBD1 for D (5 bases). This CDR3 comprises 12 residues. Trimming shortened V by 5 bases and J by 7 bases, and 11 bases separated the two germline ends.

This clone was detected once. The gene calls are TRBV19 and TRBJ2-1; TRBD2 matches at 11 bases. Germline values: CDR1 LNHDA, CDR2 SQIVND (reference sequence). V trimming: 6 bases; J trimming: 4 bases; junction bases outside the gene matches: 2. CDR3 length equals 14 residues. The CDR3 is CASSLAGGYNEQFF. The CDR3 nucleotides are TGTGCCAGTAGCCTAGCGGGGGGTTACAATGAGCAGTTCTTC.

This clone has a single count. The CDR3 DNA sequence: TGTGCCAGCAGCATCGGGACAGGGAGGGGGAGTGGAAAACTGTTTTTT. Translating gives CASSIGTGRGSGKLFF. The chain combines TRBV5-4 with TRBJ1-4; 9 positions match TRBD1. The germline gives CDR1 SGHNT, CDR2 YYREEE (reference sequence). The CDR3 extends over 16 amino acids. With V trimmed by 4 bases and J by 10 bases, 14 bases remained unmatched.

V is TRBV11-2 and J is TRBJ1-1; TRBD1 aligns across 7 bases. This CDR3 is 13 amino acids long. CDR1 is SGHAT, CDR2 FQNNGV, per germline. Trimming at V came to 2 bases and at J to 5 bases, leaving 2 bases not matched to a gene. The CDR3, as DNA: TGTGCCAGCAGCTTATACAGGGGTACTGAAGCTTTCTTT. This codes for CASSLYRGTEAFF. The whole variable domain, filled in from reference TRBV11-2 and TRBJ1-1, reads EAGVAQSPRYKIIEKRQSVAFWCNPISGHATLYWYQQILGQGPKLLIQFQNNGVVDDSQLPKDRFSAERLKGVDSTLKIQPAKLEDSAVYLCASSLYRGTEAFFGQGTRLTVV.

The chain employs TRBV7-3 and TRBJ2-1; 11 nucleotides line up with TRBD2. The CDR3 length is 15 residues. The germline V gene has CDR1 SGHTA and CDR2 FQGTGA. Trimming cost V 4 bases and J 7 bases; bases outside gene matches: 6. The CDR3 loop reads CASSSSGGFFNEQFF. Written as DNA, the CDR3 is TGTGCCAGCAGCTCTAGCGGGGGGTTCTTTAATGAGCAGTTCTTC.

V usage is TRBV19 and J usage is TRBJ2-2, with a possible D match to TRBD2 (5 bases). CDR1 is LNHDA and CDR2 is SQIVND in the germline V gene (reference sequence). This CDR3 region has 15 residues. Between the trimmed V and J ends, which lost 5 bases and 4 bases, there was a span of 14 bases. CDR3 amino acids: CASSVPGRVTGELFF. As DNA, the CDR3 is TGTGCCAGTAGTGTACCGGGGAGAGTCACCGGGGAGCTGTTTTTT.

This clone was observed a handful of times. The J gene is TRBJ1-5, the V gene TRBV10-3, with D maybe TRBD1 (6 bases). Germline V gives CDR1 ENHRY, CDR2 SYGVKD. V lost 6 bases, J lost 5 bases, and 11 bases lay in between. This CDR3 has 13 residues. CDR3 sequence: CAIRDSLDQPQHF. The CDR3 nucleotides read TGTGCCATCAGGGACAGCCTAGATCAGCCCCAGCATTTT.

The genes are TRBV7-3 and TRBJ2-1; D is possibly TRBD2 (7 bases). Germline V CDR1 and CDR2: SGHTA, FQGTGA. V was shortened by 8 bases and J by 10 bases, with 15 bases between the two germline ends. This CDR3 has 12 amino acids. CDR3 protein: CASGGAAHEQFF. CDR3 DNA sequence: TGTGCCAGCGGGGGGGCCGCACACGAGCAGTTCTTC.

This clone was seen a few times. The chain uses TRBV7-2 and TRBJ2-1; the match to TRBD2 covers 9 bases. Trimming took 10 bases from V and 0 from J; bases not matched to a gene: 7. Looked up from germline, CDR1 is SGHTA and CDR2 is FQGNSA. This CDR3 has 15 amino acids. This chain's CDR3 is CATDSSGNSYNEQFF. CDR3 coding DNA: TGTGCCACCGATTCTAGCGGGAACTCCTACAATGAGCAGTTCTTC.

The V gene is TRBV7-9, the J gene TRBJ1-4, with 7 bases lining up with TRBD1. Germline values: CDR1 SEHNR, CDR2 FQNEAQ (reference sequence). This CDR3 contains 14 residues. V was clipped by 0 bases and J by 5 bases; unmatched bases: 0. This chain's CDR3 is CASSLAGGNEKLFF. The CDR3 DNA reads TGTGCCAGCAGCTTAGCAGGGGGCAATGAAAAACTGTTTTTT.

The chain is built from TRBV19 and TRBJ1-2, with no clear D. CDR1 is LNHDA, CDR2 SQIVND, per germline (reference sequence). The CDR3 is 11 residues long. V lost 5 bases and J lost 7, with 8 bases in between. The DNA of the CDR3 is TGTGCCAGTAGTGCCGGGATTGGCTACACCTTC. This translates into CASSAGIGYTF.

The chain joins TRBV3-1 (or the pseudogene TRBV3-2) to TRBJ2-5; 8 positions match TRBD2. CDR3 length: 15 amino acids. Per germline, CDR1 LGHDT and CDR2 YNNKEL (reference sequence). Trimming took 1 base from V and 5 from J; bases not matched to a gene: 6. The CDR3: CASSQGKRGWETQYF. Here the CDR3 DNA reads TGTGCCAGCAGCCAAGGAAAGCGGGGGTGGGAGACCCAGTACTTC.

V and J are TRBV6-5 and TRBJ1-1; the match to TRBD1 covers 7 bases. The CDR3 is made up of 12 amino acids. Germline CDR1 is MNHEY and CDR2 is SVGAGI. After removal of 6 bases from V and 10 bases from J, the junction contained 8 bases not matched to a gene. CDR3 coding DNA: TGTGCCAGCAGCCGAACGACAGGGTCAGCTTTCTTT. It encodes CASSRTTGSAFF.

V and J are TRBV9 and TRBJ1-2, with D possibly being TRBD1 (5 bases). V shed 3 bases and J shed 4 bases, with 19 bases lying between them. Germline assignment: CDR1 SGDLS and CDR2 YYNGEE. The CDR3 extends over 16 amino acids. The CDR3, as DNA: TGTGCCAGCAGCGCCCCACGGGGGTCTGGGGTCTATGGCTACACCTTC. It specifies CASSAPRGSGVYGYTF.